Presented here are 4 T cell receptor beta chains from one specimen sequenced in a study of immune heterogeneity within non-small cell lung tumors. A first 10-cycle multiplex round used 32 V-gene and 13 J-gene primers on TCR beta CDR3. TCRdb used MiXCR to reprocess the multiplex PCR reads, holding one entry per CDR3 protein. This table has over 25,000 distinct CDR3 sequences, around 30% appearing once. Template input, which was bulk tumor genomic DNA, totaled roughly 540 ng per sample. Several biopsies were collected from each primary tumor during surgery. They were spaced as far apart as possible within the tumor mass. Patients had untreated, newly diagnosed non-small cell lung cancer and underwent curative surgery. Sample: lung tumor tissue. These receptors were collected from a middle-aged man with non-small cell lung cancer.

This clonotype has a count of ten or more. J is TRBJ2-2 and V is TRBV6-2 or TRBV6-3; maybe TRBD2 (6 bases). Germline CDR1 MNHEY, CDR2 SVGEGT. The CDR3 consists of 14 residues. V was clipped by 8 bases and J by 6 bases, with 16 bases between them. CDR3 sequence: CASAPGEESGELFF. The CDR3 DNA is TGTGCCAGCGCTCCGGGGGAGGAGTCCGGGGAGCTGTTTTTT.

About this clonotype: A read error may account for a junction end that differs from germline. This rearrangement joins TRBV6-1 to TRBJ2-2, with D perhaps matching TRBD1 (6 bases). This CDR3 is 14 amino acids long. Looked up from germline, CDR1 is MNHNS and CDR2 is SASEGT. CDR3 in amino acids: CPSSRNRDTGELFF. The DNA of the CDR3 is TGTCCCAGCAGTCGAAACAGGGACACCGGGGAGCTGTTTTTT.

This clonotype was seen ten or more times. The chain joins TRBV25-1 to TRBJ1-2; no reliable D call. Germline CDR1 reads MGHDK; CDR2 reads SYGVNS. The V end lost 4 bases, the J end lost 3 bases, and 18 bases lay between the germline ends. CDR3 length equals 16 residues. The chain's CDR3 is CASSGYTGPRDYGYTF. DNA for the CDR3: TGTGCCAGCAGTGGATACACCGGGCCCCGGGACTATGGCTACACCTTC.

To note about this clonotype: Given a much more abundant clone one base away, this may be a read error. CDR3 in amino acids: CASGLIYEQYF. The CDR3 DNA sequence: TGTGCCAGCGGCTTGATTTACGAGCAGTACTTC. The genes are TRBV7-9 and TRBJ2-7; no clear D. CDR3 length equals 11 residues. Germline-derived CDR1 and CDR2 are SEHNR and FQNEAQ (reference sequence).